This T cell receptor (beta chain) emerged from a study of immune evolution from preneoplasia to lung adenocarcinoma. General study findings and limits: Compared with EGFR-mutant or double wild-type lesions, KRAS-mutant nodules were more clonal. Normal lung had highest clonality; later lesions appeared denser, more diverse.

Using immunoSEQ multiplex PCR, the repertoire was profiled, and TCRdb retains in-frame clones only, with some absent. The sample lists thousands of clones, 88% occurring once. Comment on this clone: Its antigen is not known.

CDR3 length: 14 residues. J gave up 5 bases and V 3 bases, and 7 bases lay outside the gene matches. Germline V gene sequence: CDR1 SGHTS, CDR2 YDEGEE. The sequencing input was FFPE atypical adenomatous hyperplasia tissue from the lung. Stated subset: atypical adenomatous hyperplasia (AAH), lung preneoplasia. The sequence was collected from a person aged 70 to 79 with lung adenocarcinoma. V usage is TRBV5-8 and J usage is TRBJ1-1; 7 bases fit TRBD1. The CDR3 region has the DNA TGTGCCAGCAGCTGGCGGACAGGCGGGACTGAAGCTTTCTTT. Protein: CASSWRTGGTEAFF.